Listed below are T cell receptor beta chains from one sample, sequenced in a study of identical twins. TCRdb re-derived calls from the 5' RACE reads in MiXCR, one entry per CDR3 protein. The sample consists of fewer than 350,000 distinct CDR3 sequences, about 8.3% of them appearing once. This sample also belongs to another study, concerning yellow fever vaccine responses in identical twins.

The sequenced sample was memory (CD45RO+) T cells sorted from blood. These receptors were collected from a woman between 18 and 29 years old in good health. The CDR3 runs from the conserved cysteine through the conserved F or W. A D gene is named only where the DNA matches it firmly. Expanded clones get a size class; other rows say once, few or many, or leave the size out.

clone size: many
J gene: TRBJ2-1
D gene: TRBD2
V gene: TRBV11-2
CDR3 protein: CASSPRLAGVYNEQFF
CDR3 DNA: TGTGCCAGCAGCCCTCGACTAGCGGGAGTCTACAATGAGCAGTTCTTC

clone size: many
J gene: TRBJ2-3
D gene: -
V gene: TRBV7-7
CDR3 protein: CASSSGYTDTQYF
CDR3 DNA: TGTGCCAGCAGCTCAGGGTACACAGATACGCAGTATTTT

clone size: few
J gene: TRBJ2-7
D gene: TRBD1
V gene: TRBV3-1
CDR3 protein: CASSLPSGTARGEQYF
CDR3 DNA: TGTGCCAGCAGCCTACCCTCCGGGACAGCAAGGGGCGAGCAGTACTTC

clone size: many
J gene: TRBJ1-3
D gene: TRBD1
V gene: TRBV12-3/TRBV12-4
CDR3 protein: CASSPGGAGGNTIYF
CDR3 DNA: TGTGCCAGCAGCCCAGGGGGCGCCGGGGGAAACACCATATATTTT

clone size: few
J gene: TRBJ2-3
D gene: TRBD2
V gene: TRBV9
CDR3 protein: CASSELGLAGRQSTDTQYF
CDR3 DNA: TGTGCCAGCAGCGAACTGGGACTAGCGGGGAGGCAAAGCACAGATACGCAGTATTTT

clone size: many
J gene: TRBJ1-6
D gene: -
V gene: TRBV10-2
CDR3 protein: CASGISGTANSPLHF
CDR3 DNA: TGCGCCAGCGGAATTTCCGGGACGGCTAATTCACCCCTCCACTTT

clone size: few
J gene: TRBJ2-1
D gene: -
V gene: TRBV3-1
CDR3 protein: CASSQMVNEQFF
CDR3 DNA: TGTGCCAGCAGCCAAATGGTAAATGAGCAGTTCTTC

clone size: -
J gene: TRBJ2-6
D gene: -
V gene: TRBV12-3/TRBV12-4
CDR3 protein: CASTPGPGWGDSGANVLTF
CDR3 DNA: TGTGCCAGCACCCCGGGACCAGGGTGGGGCGACTCTGGGGCCAACGTCCTGACTTTC

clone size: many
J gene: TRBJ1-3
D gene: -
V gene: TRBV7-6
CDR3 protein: CASSPEGDTIYF
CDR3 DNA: TGTGCCAGCAGCCCTGAAGGTGACACCATATATTTT

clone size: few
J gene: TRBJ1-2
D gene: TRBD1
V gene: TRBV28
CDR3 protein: CASSWWTGIYGYTF
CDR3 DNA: TGTGCCAGCAGTTGGTGGACAGGGATCTATGGCTACACCTTC

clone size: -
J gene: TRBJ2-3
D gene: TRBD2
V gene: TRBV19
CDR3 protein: CASSIGLAVIDTQYF
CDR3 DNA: TGTGCCAGTAGTATCGGACTAGCGGTAATAGATACGCAGTATTTT

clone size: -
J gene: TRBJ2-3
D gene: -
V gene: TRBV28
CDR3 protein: CASSTMLDRTDTQYF
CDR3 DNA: TGTGCCAGCAGTACCATGTTAGACCGCACAGATACGCAGTATTTT

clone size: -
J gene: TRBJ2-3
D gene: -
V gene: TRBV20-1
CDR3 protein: CSARQAEGTDTQYF
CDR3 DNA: TGCAGTGCCCGACAGGCAGAAGGCACAGATACGCAGTATTTT

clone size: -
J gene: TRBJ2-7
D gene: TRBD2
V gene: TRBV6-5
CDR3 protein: CASSYSMGGGYEQYF
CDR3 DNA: TGTGCCAGCAGTTACTCGATGGGCGGGGGCTACGAGCAGTACTTC

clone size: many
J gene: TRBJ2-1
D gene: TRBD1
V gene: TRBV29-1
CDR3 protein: CSVAGTGPSNEQFF
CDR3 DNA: TGCAGCGTAGCCGGGACAGGGCCCTCCAATGAGCAGTTCTTC

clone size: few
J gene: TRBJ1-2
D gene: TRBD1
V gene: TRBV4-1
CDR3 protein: CASRDTGGYGYTF
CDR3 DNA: TGCGCCAGCAGAGACACAGGGGGCTATGGCTACACCTTC

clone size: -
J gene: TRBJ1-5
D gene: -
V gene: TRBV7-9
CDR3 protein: CASSSDGGNQPQHF
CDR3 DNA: TGTGCCAGCAGCTCGGACGGGGGCAATCAGCCCCAGCATTTT

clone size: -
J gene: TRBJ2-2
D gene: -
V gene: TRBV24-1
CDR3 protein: CATSVPGFFAYATGELFF
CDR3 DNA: TGTGCCACCAGTGTCCCCGGCTTTTTTGCATACGCCACCGGGGAGCTGTTTTTT

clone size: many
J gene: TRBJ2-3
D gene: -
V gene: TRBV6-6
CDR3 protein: CASMDAADTQYF
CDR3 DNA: TGTGCCAGCATGGACGCCGCAGATACGCAGTATTTT

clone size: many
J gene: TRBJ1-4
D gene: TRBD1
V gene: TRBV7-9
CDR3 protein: CASSRQGTNEKLFF
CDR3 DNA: TGTGCCAGCAGCAGACAGGGAACTAATGAAAAACTGTTTTTT

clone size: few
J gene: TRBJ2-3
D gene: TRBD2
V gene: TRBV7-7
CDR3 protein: CASSLGAGGPTDTQYF
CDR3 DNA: TGTGCCAGCAGCTTAGGAGCGGGGGGGCCGACAGATACGCAGTATTTT

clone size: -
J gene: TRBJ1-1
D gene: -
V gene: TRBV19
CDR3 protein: CASSIGTQNTEAFF
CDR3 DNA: TGTGCCAGTAGTATTGGGACACAGAACACTGAAGCTTTCTTT

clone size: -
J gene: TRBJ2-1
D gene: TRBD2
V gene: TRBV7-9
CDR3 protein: CASSYGTSGRAYNEQFF
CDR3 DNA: TGTGCCAGCAGCTACGGGACTAGCGGGAGGGCCTACAATGAGCAGTTCTTC

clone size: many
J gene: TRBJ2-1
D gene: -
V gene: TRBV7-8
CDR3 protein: CASSYLPLEQFF
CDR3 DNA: TGTGCCAGCAGCTACCTCCCACTAGAGCAGTTCTTC

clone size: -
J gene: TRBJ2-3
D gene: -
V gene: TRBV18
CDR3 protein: CASSPGPPTDTQYF
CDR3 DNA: TGTGCCAGCTCACCTGGGCCCCCCACAGATACGCAGTATTTT

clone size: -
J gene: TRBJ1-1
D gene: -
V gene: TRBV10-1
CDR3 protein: CASSESRRANTEAFF
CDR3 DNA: TGCGCCAGCAGTGAGTCAAGGAGAGCGAACACTGAAGCTTTCTTT

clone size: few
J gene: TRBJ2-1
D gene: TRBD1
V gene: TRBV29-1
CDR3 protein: CSGGQATYNEQFF
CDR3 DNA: TGCAGCGGTGGACAGGCAACATACAATGAGCAGTTCTTC

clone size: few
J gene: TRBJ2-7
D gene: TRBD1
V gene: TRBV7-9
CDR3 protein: CASSLGQGWQYF
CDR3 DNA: TGTGCCAGCAGCTTAGGACAGGGGTGGCAGTACTTC

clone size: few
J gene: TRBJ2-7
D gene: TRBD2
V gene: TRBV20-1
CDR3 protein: CSARDLRTSDSYEQYF
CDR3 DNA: TGCAGTGCTAGAGATCTAAGGACTAGCGACTCCTACGAGCAGTACTTC

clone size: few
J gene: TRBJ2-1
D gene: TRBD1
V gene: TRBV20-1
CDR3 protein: CSARGGTGGSNEQFF
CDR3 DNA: TGCAGTGCTAGAGGAGGGACAGGGGGTTCAAATGAGCAGTTCTTC

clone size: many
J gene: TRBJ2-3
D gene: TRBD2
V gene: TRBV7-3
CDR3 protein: CASSASGGTDTQYF
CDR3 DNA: TGTGCCAGCAGCGCCTCGGGAGGGACAGATACGCAGTATTTT

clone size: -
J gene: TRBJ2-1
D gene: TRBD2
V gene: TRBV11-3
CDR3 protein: CASSLETPASGAYNEQFF
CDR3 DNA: TGTGCCAGCAGCTTAGAAACCCCGGCTAGCGGGGCCTACAATGAGCAGTTCTTC

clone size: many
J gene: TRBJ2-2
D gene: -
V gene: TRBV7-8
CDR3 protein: CASSFNTAGTTGELFF
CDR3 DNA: TGTGCCAGCAGCTTTAATACAGCGGGGACAACCGGGGAGCTGTTTTTT

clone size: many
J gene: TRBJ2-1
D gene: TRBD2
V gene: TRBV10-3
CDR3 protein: CATQGAGVYNEQFF
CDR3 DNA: TGTGCCACCCAGGGAGCGGGGGTGTACAATGAGCAGTTCTTC

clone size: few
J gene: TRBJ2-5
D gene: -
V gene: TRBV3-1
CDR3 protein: CASSQGSGDRETQYF
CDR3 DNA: TGTGCCAGCAGCCAAGGCTCGGGAGATCGGGAGACCCAGTACTTC

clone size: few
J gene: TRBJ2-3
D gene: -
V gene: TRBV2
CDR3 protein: CASSEEWQNTDTQYF
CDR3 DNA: TGTGCCAGCAGTGAGGAGTGGCAGAACACAGATACGCAGTATTTT

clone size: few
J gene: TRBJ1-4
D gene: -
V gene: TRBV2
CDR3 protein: CASSTEATNEKLFF
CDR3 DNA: TGTGCCAGCAGTACAGAAGCAACTAATGAAAAACTGTTTTTT

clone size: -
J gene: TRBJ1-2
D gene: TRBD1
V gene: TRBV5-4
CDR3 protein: CASSLATGGDGYTF
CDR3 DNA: TGTGCCAGCAGCTTGGCCACAGGGGGCGATGGCTACACCTTC

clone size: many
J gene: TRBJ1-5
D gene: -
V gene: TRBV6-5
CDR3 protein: CASSYVGNQPQHF
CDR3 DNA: TGTGCCAGCAGTTATGTGGGGAATCAGCCCCAGCATTTT

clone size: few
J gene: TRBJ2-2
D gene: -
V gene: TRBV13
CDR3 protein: CASSHRVAGELFF
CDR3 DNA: TGTGCCAGCAGCCACAGGGTTGCCGGGGAGCTGTTTTTT

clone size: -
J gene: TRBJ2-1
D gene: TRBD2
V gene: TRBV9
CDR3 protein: CASSAHPGGYNEQFF
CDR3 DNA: TGTGCCAGCAGCGCCCACCCCGGGGGGTACAATGAGCAGTTCTTC

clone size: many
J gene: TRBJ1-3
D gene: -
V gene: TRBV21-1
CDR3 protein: CASSALSGQGNTIYF
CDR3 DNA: TGTGCCAGCAGCGCCCTTTCGGGACAGGGAAACACCATATATTTT

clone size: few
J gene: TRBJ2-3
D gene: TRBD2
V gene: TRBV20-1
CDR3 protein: CSAGTSGTDTQYF
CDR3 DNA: TGCAGTGCCGGGACTAGCGGGACAGATACGCAGTATTTT

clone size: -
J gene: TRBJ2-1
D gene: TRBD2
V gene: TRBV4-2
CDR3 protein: CASSPGSAPGTSGGTLSYNEQFF
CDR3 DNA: TGTGCCAGCAGCCCCGGCAGCGCCCCCGGGACTAGCGGGGGAACCCTTTCCTACAATGAGCAGTTCTTC

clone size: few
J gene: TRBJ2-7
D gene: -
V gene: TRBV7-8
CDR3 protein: CASSFLPESYEQYF
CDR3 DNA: TGTGCCAGCAGCTTTCTACCAGAATCCTACGAGCAGTACTTC

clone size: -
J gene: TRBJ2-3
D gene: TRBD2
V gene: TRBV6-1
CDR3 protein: CASTLGLAGGTDTQYF
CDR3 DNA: TGTGCCAGCACCCTCGGACTAGCGGGGGGCACAGATACGCAGTATTTT

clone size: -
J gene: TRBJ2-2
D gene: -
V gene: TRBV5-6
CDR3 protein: CASRQGLGELFF
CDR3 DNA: TGTGCCAGCAGACAGGGTCTCGGGGAGCTGTTTTTT

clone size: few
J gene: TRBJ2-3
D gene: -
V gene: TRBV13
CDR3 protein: CASSPKAARTDTQYF
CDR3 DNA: TGTGCCAGCAGCCCCAAAGCGGCGCGCACAGATACGCAGTATTTT

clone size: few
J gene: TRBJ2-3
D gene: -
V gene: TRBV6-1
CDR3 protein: CASSTVGTQYF
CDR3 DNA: TGTGCCAGCAGTACAGTTGGTACGCAGTATTTT

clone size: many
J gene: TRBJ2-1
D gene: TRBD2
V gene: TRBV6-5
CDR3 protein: CASSYSPTSGGEQFF
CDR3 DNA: TGTGCCAGCAGTTACTCACCGACTAGCGGAGGAGAGCAGTTCTTC

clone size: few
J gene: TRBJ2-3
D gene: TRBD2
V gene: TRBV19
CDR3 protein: CATSSGGRYTQYF
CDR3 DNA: TGTGCCACTTCTAGCGGGGGGAGGTATACGCAGTATTTT

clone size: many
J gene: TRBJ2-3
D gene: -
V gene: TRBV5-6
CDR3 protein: CASSLGGKGPDTQYF
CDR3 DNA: TGTGCCAGCAGCTTAGGCGGGAAGGGACCAGATACGCAGTATTTT

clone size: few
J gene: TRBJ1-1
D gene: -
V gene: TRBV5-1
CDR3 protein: CASSFGGYTEAFF
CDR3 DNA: TGCGCCAGCAGCTTCGGGGGCTACACTGAAGCTTTCTTT